This TCR beta chain was sequenced in a study of tissue T cells after allogeneic stem cell transplantation. Study overall: Graft-versus-host disease patients received grafts, several unmodified and three CD34-selected to deplete T cells.

A note on this clone: Antigen unknown.

This table comes from immunoSEQ multiplex PCR, and its TCRdb copy is limited to in-frame clones, with some not included. This sample has around 1,900 clones, with approximately 80% found just once. Overall study results and limits: In patients and mice, blood and spleen missed much of tissue repertoire. Few T cell clones were shared across patients, but motif clusters showed tissue-specific shared signatures. This small cohort was clinically heterogeneous, and sampling depth was a limitation.

This CDR3 has 16 amino acids. V was clipped by 3 bases and J by 2 bases, with 16 bases between them. The sequencing used colon tissue, collected at autopsy. The chain is built from TRBV23-1 and TRBJ2-5; D is possibly TRBD1 (6 bases). TRBV23-1 is an open reading frame, and its role is uncertain. The source of this sequence is a male patient aged 40 to 70 with steroid-refractory graft-versus-host disease after an allogeneic stem cell transplant. Some T cells may be transferred from the graft donor. Here the CDR3 reads CASSHSRDTAQETQYF. In DNA, the CDR3 is TGCGCCAGCAGTCATTCAAGGGACACAGCACAAGAGACCCAGTACTTC.